This T cell receptor (beta chain) was documented in a study of blood T cell dynamics during melanoma immunotherapy. The overall study: Patients with metastatic melanoma got pembrolizumab or nivolumab-ipilimumab as first-line care.

V was clipped by 3 bases and J by 5 bases, with 14 bases between them. Germline CDR1 and CDR2: KGHSH and LQKENI. This CDR3 comprises 16 residues. With regard to this clone: Its cognate antigen is unknown.

Assay: immunoSEQ multiplex PCR; the TCRdb copy retains only in-frame clones and omits some. The sample holds 9,900 or so clones, just over 85% seen once. Indicated time point: pre-treatment baseline. One draw preceded checkpoint blockade; another followed its first cycle at week 3. Prior systemic cancer therapy, immunosuppressant use and other active malignancies excluded patients. Study results and caveats: The study could not tell melanoma-specific clones from general immune activation.

This sequence joins TRBV18 and TRBJ1-6, with D maybe TRBD1 (5 bases). The TCR was taken from a human donor with melanoma. Sample: blood, taken from a patient treated with checkpoint blockade. The CDR3 loop reads CASSPLHQDNNSPLHF. The CDR3, as DNA: TGTGCCAGCTCACCCTTGCATCAGGACAATAATTCACCCCTCCACTTT.